The clone carrying this T cell receptor (beta chain) has a handful of counts. The data belong to a study of T cells in Graves' hyperthyroidism and ophthalmopathy. No progression to ophthalmopathy during 18 months of follow-up defined stable disease. Patients were aged 18 to 65, had disease duration under 2 months, and had newly diagnosed hyperthyroidism. From more than 9.5 ml of fresh peripheral blood, PBMCs were isolated. RNA transcripts provided the source from which TCR beta CDR3 regions were amplified. Researchers ran a first-round RT-PCR on the TCR CDR3 using the HTBI primer set. TCRdb reprocessed the multiplex PCR reads with MiXCR, giving one entry per CDR3 protein. Of a few hundred thousand distinct CDR3 sequences in the sample, less than 20% are singletons; the top ten hold about 50%. The CDR3 length is 15 residues. Trimming removed 1 base at V and 4 bases at J, with 11 bases between. Per the germline V gene, CDR1 is MNHNS and CDR2 is SASEGT.

The chain combines TRBV6-1 with TRBJ1-5; a possible D gene is TRBD1 (6 bases). The sequenced material came from blood. The TCR comes from a woman aged 45-59 years with Graves' hyperthyroidism. CDR3 in DNA: TGTGCCAGCAGTGAAGGGGGACATCAAAATCAGCCCCAGCATTTT. It is translated as CASSEGGHQNQPQHF.